These 21 T cell receptor beta chains were all obtained from the same sample, sequenced in a study of identifying expanded T cells in peripheral blood. TCRdb's copy holds only in-frame clones and misses some; the assay was immunoSEQ multiplex PCR. The data show 120,000 or so clones, roughly 82% seen once. Sequenced: blood. These receptors all stem from a person aged 18 to 75 in good health.

This chain joins TRBV18 and TRBJ2-5; either TRBD1 or TRBD2 may supply D (5 bases each). The CDR3 loop spans 14 amino acids. The germline CDR1 and CDR2 sequences are KGHSH and LQKENI. V was pared by 3 bases and J by 5 bases, with 13 bases between. Here the CDR3 reads CASSPYQGEETQYF. The CDR3 region has the DNA TGTGCCAGCTCACCTTATCAGGGAGAGGAGACCCAGTACTTC.

This chain connects TRBV9 to TRBJ1-6; 12 bases map to TRBD1. The CDR3 length is 16 residues. With 3 bases clipped from V and 7 bases from J, the junction kept 5 bases outside the gene matches. From germline, CDR1 is SGDLS and CDR2 YYNGEE. The CDR3 region is CASSGGQGATNSPLHF. CDR3 DNA sequence: TGTGCCAGCAGCGGGGGACAGGGGGCGACCAATTCACCCCTCCACTTT.

The chain links TRBV5-6 to TRBJ2-7; D unresolved. Germline V gene data show CDR1 as SGHDT and CDR2 as YYEEEE. Deletions cut 4 bases from V and 3 bases from J, with 14 bases between. The CDR3 sequence is 14 residues long. Here the CDR3 reads CASSTVVRLYEQYF. Written as DNA, the CDR3 is TGTGCCAGCAGCACAGTAGTTCGTCTCTACGAGCAGTACTTC.

The V call is TRBV5-4, the J call TRBJ2-1; tentative D call: TRBD1 (5 bases). Trimming shortened V by 0 bases and J by 6 bases, and 16 bases separated the two germline ends. CDR3 size: 16 residues. In germline, CDR1 is SGHNT, CDR2 YYREEE (reference sequence). The CDR3: CASSLDQGIVSNEQFF. CDR3 DNA: TGTGCCAGCAGCTTGGATCAGGGTATCGTATCCAATGAGCAGTTCTTC.

The genes are TRBV28 and TRBJ1-1; D is undetermined. CDR1 is MDHEN, CDR2 SYDVKM, per germline. V was trimmed by 3 bases and J by 0 bases, leaving 5 bases between them. This CDR3 has 13 amino acids. CDR3 residues: CASSFLMNTEAFF. The CDR3 DNA follows: TGTGCCAGCAGTTTTCTCATGAACACTGAAGCTTTCTTT.

The J gene is TRBJ1-5, the V gene TRBV4-3; D is perhaps TRBD1 (5 bases). The V gene lost 1 base and the J gene lost 5 bases, with 9 bases spanning the gap. CDR3 length equals 14 residues. Germline CDR1 reads LGHNA; CDR2 reads YSLEER. The CDR3 spells CASSQVWGDQPQHF. The CDR3 DNA is TGCGCCAGCAGCCAAGTCTGGGGGGATCAGCCCCAGCATTTT.

The chain combines TRBV5-1 with TRBJ2-7, with D tentatively TRBD1 or TRBD2 (5 bases each). Germline values: CDR1 SGHRS, CDR2 YFSETQ. The V end lost 6 bases, the J end lost 0 bases, and 16 bases lay between the germline ends. This CDR3 contains 15 residues. This chain's CDR3 is CASTLTGHSSYEQYF. The CDR3 DNA sequence: TGCGCCAGCACCTTAACGGGGCATAGCTCCTACGAGCAGTACTTC.

The chain has TRBV7-2 and TRBJ2-6; 7 bases are a match to TRBD1. Germline V CDR1 and CDR2: SGHTA, FQGNSA. The CDR3 runs to 15 residues. With V trimmed by 5 bases and J by 2 bases, 3 bases remained unmatched. CDR3 sequence reads: CASSRGGAGANVLTF. The CDR3 nucleotides are TGTGCCAGCAGCCGAGGGGGCGCTGGGGCCAACGTCCTGACTTTC.

The gene calls are TRBV7-8 and TRBJ2-2; TRBD1 might be the D (6 bases). The CDR3 is 12 residues long. The V gene lost 6 bases and the J gene lost 6 bases, with 8 bases spanning the gap. CDR1 SGHVS and CDR2 FQNEAQ come from the germline V gene. The CDR3 bases are TGTGCCAGCAGTTACAGGGCCGGGGAGCTGTTTTTT. Translating it yields CASSYRAGELFF.

V gene TRBV2 combines with J gene TRBJ1-5; D unresolved. The CDR3 contains 13 residues. Per the germline V gene, CDR1 is SNHLY and CDR2 is FYNNEI. V dropped 3 bases and J dropped 3 bases, with 6 bases sitting between them. In DNA form, the CDR3 reads TGTGCCAGCAGTGAGGGGAACAATCAGCCCCAGCATTTT. Amino acid sequence: CASSEGNNQPQHF.

The V call is TRBV7-6, the J call TRBJ2-7, with D maybe TRBD1 (5 bases). The V gene's germline CDR1 is SGHVS and CDR2 FNYEAQ. V was pared by 5 bases and J by 4 bases, with 12 bases between. The CDR3 length is 13 residues. The CDR3 DNA sequence: TGTGCCAGCAGCCCCCGACAGAGTTACGAGCAGTACTTC. It translates to CASSPRQSYEQYF.

This clone was detected only once. The V and J genes are TRBV11-3 and TRBJ2-5, with TRBD2 matching 9 bases. The V segment lost 1 base and the J segment 3 bases; nucleotides outside the gene matches: 3. Germline V gene data show CDR1 as SGHNT and CDR2 as YENEEA. The CDR3 has 15 residues. CDR3 DNA: TGTGCCAGCAGCTTAGTATCTAGCGGGAAAGAGACCCAGTACTTC. Translating it yields CASSLVSSGKETQYF.

This rearrangement joins TRBV6-1 to TRBJ2-7; tentatively, D is TRBD2 (5 bases). CDR3 size: 14 residues. Trimming removed 5 bases from V and 6 bases from J, with 17 bases in between. Germline assignment: CDR1 MNHNS and CDR2 SASEGT. As DNA, the CDR3 is TGTGCCAGCAGTTCCCAACGGAGGACGGGCGAGCAGTACTTC. Protein sequence: CASSSQRRTGEQYF.

The rearrangement uses TRBV25-1 and TRBJ1-5; D possibly corresponds to TRBD1 (5 bases). This CDR3 contains 12 residues. Trimming took 8 bases from V and 6 from J, leaving 11 bases between them. From germline, CDR1 is MGHDK and CDR2 SYGVNS. CDR3 loop: CASGAGGQPQHF. In DNA, the CDR3 is TGTGCCAGCGGCGCGGGGGGTCAGCCCCAGCATTTT.

The genes are TRBV11-3 and TRBJ2-7, with D perhaps matching TRBD1 (5 bases). This CDR3 contains 13 residues. Between the trimmed V and J ends, which lost 5 bases and 3 bases, there was a span of 11 bases. CDR1 is SGHNT and CDR2 is YENEEA in the germline V gene. The CDR3 loop reads CASSLQQGYEQYF. CDR3 DNA: TGTGCCAGCAGCCTCCAGCAGGGCTACGAGCAGTACTTC.

The table lists this clone with many counts. The chain is built from TRBV6-1 and TRBJ1-6; D is ambiguous. The CDR3 spans 14 residues. Trimming pared 6 bases from V and 7 bases from J, leaving 13 bases between. From germline, CDR1 is MNHNS and CDR2 SASEGT. CDR3 coding DNA: TGTGCCAGCAGGGCTGCGGGGAGCAATTCACCCCTCCACTTT. Translation gives CASRAAGSNSPLHF.

The rearrangement uses TRBV5-1 and TRBJ2-7; D unclear. From germline, CDR1 is SGHRS and CDR2 YFSETQ. Trimming stripped 2 bases from V and 2 bases from J, with 11 bases between. The CDR3 runs to 14 residues. The CDR3 loop is CASSLRPFTYEQYF. The DNA for the CDR3 is TGCGCCAGCAGCTTAAGACCTTTTACCTACGAGCAGTACTTC.

The chain has TRBV27 and TRBJ1-2; D unresolved. Trimming took 3 bases from V and 4 from J, leaving 15 bases between them. The CDR3 is 15 amino acids. Germline values: CDR1 MNHEY, CDR2 SMNVEV (reference sequence). CDR3 in DNA: TGTGCCAGCAGTTTGGCGAGGACTGCGGGCTATGGCTACACCTTC. Translated, it gives CASSLARTAGYGYTF.

The J gene is TRBJ2-7, the V gene TRBV19, with 7 bases that match TRBD2. Losses at the gene ends were 0 bases for V and 1 base for J; bases not matched to a gene: 6. CDR3 length: 16 amino acids. Germline assignment: CDR1 LNHDA and CDR2 SQIVND (reference sequence). As DNA, the CDR3 is TGTGCCAGTAGTATAGATGGGCTAGCGGCATCCTACGAGCAGTACTTC. Translation gives CASSIDGLAASYEQYF.

The chain has TRBV2 and TRBJ1-2; the D is unclear. CDR1 and CDR2 (germline): SNHLY, FYNNEI. CDR3 length equals 13 residues. V was shortened by 5 bases and J by 3 bases, with 10 bases between the two germline ends. The CDR3 protein is CASSRDQDYGYTF. As DNA, the CDR3 is TGTGCCAGCAGTAGGGATCAAGACTATGGCTACACCTTC.

The chain couples TRBV5-1 to TRBJ1-3, with unresolved D. This CDR3 has 15 amino acids. The V end was cut by 6 bases, the J end by 0 bases, with 13 bases between. The germline gives CDR1 SGHRS, CDR2 YFSETQ. For the CDR3, the DNA is TGCGCCAGCACCTCAGGCAGTAGCTCTGGAAACACCATATATTTT. Its protein is CASTSGSSSGNTIYF.